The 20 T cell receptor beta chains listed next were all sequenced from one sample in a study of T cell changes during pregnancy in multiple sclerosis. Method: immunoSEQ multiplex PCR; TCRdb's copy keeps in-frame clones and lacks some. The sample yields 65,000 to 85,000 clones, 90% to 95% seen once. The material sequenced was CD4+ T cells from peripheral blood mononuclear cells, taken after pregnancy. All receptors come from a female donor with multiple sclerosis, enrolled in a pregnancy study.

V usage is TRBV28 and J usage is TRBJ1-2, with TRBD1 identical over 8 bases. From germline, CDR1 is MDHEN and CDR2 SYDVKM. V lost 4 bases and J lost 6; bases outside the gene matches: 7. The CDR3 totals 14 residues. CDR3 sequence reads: CASSYSQGGHGYTF. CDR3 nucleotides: TGTGCCAGCAGTTATTCACAGGGGGGACATGGCTACACCTTC.

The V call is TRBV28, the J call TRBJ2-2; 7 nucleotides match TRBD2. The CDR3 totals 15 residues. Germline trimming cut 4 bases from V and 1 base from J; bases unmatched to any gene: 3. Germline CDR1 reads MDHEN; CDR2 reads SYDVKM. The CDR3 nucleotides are TGTGCCAGCAGTTCAGGCGGGAGGAACACCGGGGAGCTGTTTTTT. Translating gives CASSSGGRNTGELFF.

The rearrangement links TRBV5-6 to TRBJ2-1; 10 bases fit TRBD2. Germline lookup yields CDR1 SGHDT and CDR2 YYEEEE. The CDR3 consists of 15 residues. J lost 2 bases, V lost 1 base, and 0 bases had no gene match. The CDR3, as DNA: TGTGCCAGCAGCTTGACTAGCGGGGCCTACAATGAGCAGTTCTTC. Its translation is CASSLTSGAYNEQFF.

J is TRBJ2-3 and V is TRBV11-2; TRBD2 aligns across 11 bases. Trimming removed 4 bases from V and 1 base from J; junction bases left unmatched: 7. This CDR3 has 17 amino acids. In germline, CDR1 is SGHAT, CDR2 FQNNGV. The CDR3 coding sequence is TGTGCCAGCAGCTCGTCCGGGACTAGCGGACGCACAGATACGCAGTATTTT. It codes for CASSSSGTSGRTDTQYF.

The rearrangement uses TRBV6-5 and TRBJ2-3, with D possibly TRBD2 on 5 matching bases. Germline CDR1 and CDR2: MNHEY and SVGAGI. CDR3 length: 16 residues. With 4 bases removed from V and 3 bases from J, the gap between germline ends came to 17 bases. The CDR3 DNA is TGTGCCAGCAGTTCCCTCAGAGTGGGAGAGACAGATACGCAGTATTTT. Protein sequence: CASSSLRVGETDTQYF.

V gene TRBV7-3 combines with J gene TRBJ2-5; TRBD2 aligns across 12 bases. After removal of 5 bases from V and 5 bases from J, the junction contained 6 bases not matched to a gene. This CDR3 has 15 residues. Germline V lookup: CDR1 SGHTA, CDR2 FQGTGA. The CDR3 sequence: CASSTSGRPGETQYF. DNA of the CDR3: TGTGCCAGCAGCACTAGCGGGAGGCCTGGGGAGACCCAGTACTTC.

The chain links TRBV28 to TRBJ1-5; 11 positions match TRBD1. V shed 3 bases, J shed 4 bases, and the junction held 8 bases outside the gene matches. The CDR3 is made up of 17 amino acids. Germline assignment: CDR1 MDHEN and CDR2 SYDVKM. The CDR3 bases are TGTGCCAGCAGTTTTGTCGGGACAGGGGGGAAGAATCAGCCCCAGCATTTT. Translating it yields CASSFVGTGGKNQPQHF.

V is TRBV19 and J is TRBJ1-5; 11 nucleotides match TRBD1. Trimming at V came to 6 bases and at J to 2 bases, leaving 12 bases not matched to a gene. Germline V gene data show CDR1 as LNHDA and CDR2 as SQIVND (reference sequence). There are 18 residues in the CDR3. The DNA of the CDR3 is TGTGCCAGTAGCAGCCGGACAGGGGGCAAGTTCGGCAATCAGCCCCAGCATTTT. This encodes CASSSRTGGKFGNQPQHF. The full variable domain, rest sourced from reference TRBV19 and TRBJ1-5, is DGGITQSPKYLFRKEGQNVTLSCEQNLNHDAMYWYRQDPGQGLRLIYYSQIVNDFQKGDIAEGYSVSREKKESFPLTVTSAQKNPTAFYLCASSSRTGGKFGNQPQHFGDGTRLSIL.

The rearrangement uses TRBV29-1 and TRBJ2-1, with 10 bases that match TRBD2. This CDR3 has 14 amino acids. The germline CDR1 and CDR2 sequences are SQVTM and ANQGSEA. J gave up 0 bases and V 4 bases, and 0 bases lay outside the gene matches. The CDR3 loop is CSVASGSSYNEQFF. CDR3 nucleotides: TGCAGCGTTGCTAGCGGGAGCTCCTACAATGAGCAGTTCTTC.

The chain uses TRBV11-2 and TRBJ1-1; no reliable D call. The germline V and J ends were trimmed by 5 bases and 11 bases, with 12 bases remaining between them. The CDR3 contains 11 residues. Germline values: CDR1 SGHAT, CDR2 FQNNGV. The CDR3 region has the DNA TGTGCCAGCAGCCCAGGCCTCAAGGCTTTCTTT. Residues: CASSPGLKAFF.

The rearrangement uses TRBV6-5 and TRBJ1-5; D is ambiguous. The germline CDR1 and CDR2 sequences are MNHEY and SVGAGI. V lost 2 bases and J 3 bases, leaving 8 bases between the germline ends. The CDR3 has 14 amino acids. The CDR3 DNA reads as TGTGCCAGCAGTTACGCGGGGTTCAATCAGCCCCAGCATTTT. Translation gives CASSYAGFNQPQHF.

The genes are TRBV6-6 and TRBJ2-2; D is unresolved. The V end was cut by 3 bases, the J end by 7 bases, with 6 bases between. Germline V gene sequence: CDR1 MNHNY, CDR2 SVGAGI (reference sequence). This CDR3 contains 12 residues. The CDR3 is CASSYLDGELFF. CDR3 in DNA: TGTGCCAGCAGTTATTTAGACGGGGAGCTGTTTTTT.

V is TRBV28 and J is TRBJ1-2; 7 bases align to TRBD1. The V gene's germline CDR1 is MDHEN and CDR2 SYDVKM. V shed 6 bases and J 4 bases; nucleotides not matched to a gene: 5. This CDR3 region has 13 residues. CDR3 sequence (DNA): TGTGCCAGCAGCTCGGACAGGTTCTATGGCTACACCTTC. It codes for CASSSDRFYGYTF.

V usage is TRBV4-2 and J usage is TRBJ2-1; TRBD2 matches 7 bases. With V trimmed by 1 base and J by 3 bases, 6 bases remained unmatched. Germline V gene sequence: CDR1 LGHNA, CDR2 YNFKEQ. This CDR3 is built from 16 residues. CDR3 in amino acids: CASSQVGRALYNEQFF. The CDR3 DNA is TGTGCCAGCAGCCAAGTTGGGAGGGCCCTCTACAATGAGCAGTTCTTC.

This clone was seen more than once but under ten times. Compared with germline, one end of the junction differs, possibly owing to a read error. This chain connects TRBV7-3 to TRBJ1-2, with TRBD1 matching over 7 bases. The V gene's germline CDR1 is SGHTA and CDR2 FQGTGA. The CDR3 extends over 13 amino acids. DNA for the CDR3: TGTGCCAGCAGCGCCAGGACAGGCGACCGAATTCGATTC. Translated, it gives CASSARTGDRIRF.

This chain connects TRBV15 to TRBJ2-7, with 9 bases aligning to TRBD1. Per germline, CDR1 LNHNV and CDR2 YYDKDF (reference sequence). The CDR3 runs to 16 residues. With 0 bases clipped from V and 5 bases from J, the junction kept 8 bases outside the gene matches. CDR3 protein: CATSRDFGTGSHEQYF. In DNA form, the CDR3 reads TGTGCCACCAGCAGAGATTTTGGGACAGGGTCGCACGAGCAGTACTTC.

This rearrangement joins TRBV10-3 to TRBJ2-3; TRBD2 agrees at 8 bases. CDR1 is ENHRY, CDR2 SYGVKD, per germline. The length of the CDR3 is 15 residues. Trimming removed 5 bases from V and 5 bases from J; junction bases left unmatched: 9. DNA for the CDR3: TGTGCCATCAGTCCGCTAGCGGGCGGTGGAGATACGCAGTATTTT. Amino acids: CAISPLAGGGDTQYF.

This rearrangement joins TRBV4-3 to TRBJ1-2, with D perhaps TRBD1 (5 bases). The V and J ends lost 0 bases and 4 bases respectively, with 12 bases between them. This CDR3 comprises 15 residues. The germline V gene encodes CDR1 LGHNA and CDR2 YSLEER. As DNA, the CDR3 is TGCGCCAGCAGCCAAGAACCCCAGGGAAGCTATGGCTACACCTTC. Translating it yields CASSQEPQGSYGYTF.

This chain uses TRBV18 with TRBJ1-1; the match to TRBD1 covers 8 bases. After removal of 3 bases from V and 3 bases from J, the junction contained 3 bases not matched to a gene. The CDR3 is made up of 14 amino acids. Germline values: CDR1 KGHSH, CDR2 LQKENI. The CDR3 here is CASSPLQGDTEAFF. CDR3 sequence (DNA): TGTGCCAGCTCACCGCTACAGGGGGACACTGAAGCTTTCTTT.

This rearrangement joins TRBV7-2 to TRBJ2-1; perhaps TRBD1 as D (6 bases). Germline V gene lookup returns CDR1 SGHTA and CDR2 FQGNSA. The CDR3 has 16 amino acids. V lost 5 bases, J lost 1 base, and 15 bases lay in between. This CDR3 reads CASSTRDKASYNEQFF. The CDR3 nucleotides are TGTGCCAGCAGCACCCGGGACAAGGCGTCCTACAATGAGCAGTTCTTC.